This T cell receptor beta chain was identified in a study of Tregs in tolerant kidney transplant recipients (dated by TCRdb to about 2019). Regarding the study in general: TCRbeta sequencing was used in the study to identify donor-specific regulatory T cells before combined kidney and bone marrow transplantation, and the identified cells were then tracked after transplant. Study-level results and caveats: Because the study included only a small number of patients, the results must be confirmed in larger populations and under other immunosuppression protocols. Biological reproducibility was not examined directly, but technical replication error appeared to be minimal. For some patients, the PCR primers changed as time went on, which meant samples from those patients could not be compared with one another at the nucleotide level. Donor-specific Treg expansion was found to exceed global Treg expansion in tolerant patients, suggesting antigen-driven rather than nonspecific expansion. Expanding Tregs with activated donor B cells appeared to identify the most biologically relevant and donor-specific TCRbeta repertoire.

Genomic DNA was extracted from sorted cells with the QIAGEN DNeasy Blood and Tissue Kit for TCRbeta CDR3 sequencing. High-throughput TCRbeta CDR3 sequencing was carried out commercially through immunoSEQ, with PCR amplification with bias correction and internal controls included. As for the original processing: A unique productive TCRbeta sequence was defined by the CDR3 nucleotide sequence when primers matched, and otherwise by the CDR3 amino acid sequence together with the Vbeta and Jbeta genes. To correct sorting error, sequences shared between sorted populations at a frequency ratio of 2:1 or less were removed; the rest were assigned to the higher population. Sequences were defined as donor-reactive when expanded at least 5-fold in CFSE-low cells versus unstimulated cells and present at a frequency of at least 0.01% in CFSE-low cells. Repertoire divergence was quantified by Jensen-Shannon divergence calculated from the top 100 TCRbeta sequences ranked by frequency. For samples with multiple sequencing runs, sorting error was corrected in each run separately before the runs were combined. TCRdb carries this immuneACCESS record with in-frame sequences only. Its versions omit some clonotypes, under half of them owing to an unresolved V gene in the studies checked, with the rest unexplained. That table furnishes V, J and clone size, whereas the DNA furnished D and trimming. In this sample the table shows about 50,000 clones, approximately 89% of which occur a single time. Less than 20% of the sample is in the top ten clones.

Related donors were used in the transplants with nonmyeloablative bone marrow transplantation, and mixed chimerism was transient in the human trials. Thawed PBMCs were FACS-sorted into unstimulated Tregs (CD4+CD25+CD127-), CD4+ non-Tregs (CD4+CD25-), CD4 cells and CD8 cells. The patients were several recipients of combined kidney and bone marrow transplants from the ITN036ST trial, and samples were available only from these trial subjects. Healthy control blood was processed to PBMCs by Ficoll density gradient and cryopreserved, and patient PBMCs were collected before and after transplant. There are 15 amino acids in the CDR3, from cysteine to phenylalanine inclusive. Only CDR3 DNA remains: 45 bases, in frame from the first base. The germline V gene sets CDR1 to MGHRA and CDR2 to YSYEKL. V ends up 5 bases short and J 4 bases short, with an unmatched junction base count of 10. As regards this clone: No antigen is known for it. Nothing much larger sits one base from this clone, and base qualities are not available.

The specimen comprised CD8+ T cells from blood (PBMCs), sampled 12 months after the transplant. The V and J genes are TRBV4-1 and TRBJ2-7, with TRBD1 matching 8 junction bases. The receptor was derived from a human patient who received a combined kidney and bone marrow transplant. After transplantation, some T cells may belong to the graft donor instead of the recipient. The sequenced DNA is TGCGCCAGCAGCATTACCGGGACAGGTTCGTACGAGCAGTACTTC. Its translation is CASSITGTGSYEQYF.